This TCR beta chain was captured in a study of siplizumab effects on memory and regulatory T cells. General study points: Under siplizumab, an average roughly 70% of mappable alloreactive CD4+ clones were Treg-derived, compared with roughly 27% in controls.

Turning to this clone: Its specificity is unknown.

V lost 3 bases, J lost 4 bases, and 14 bases stayed unmatched. This CDR3 has 18 amino acids. From germline, CDR1 is MDHEN and CDR2 SYDVKM. Measured with immunoSEQ multiplex PCR; TCRdb has only the in-frame clones, and not every one. The table includes approximately 100,000 clones, 92% detected once. This TCR was sampled from a human donor in good health. Sample: Tregs sorted from blood. J is TRBJ2-5 and V is TRBV28; TRBD2 agrees at 10 bases. The CDR3 spells CASSLAGNLAGVGETQYF. The CDR3 DNA sequence: TGTGCCAGCAGTTTGGCGGGGAATCTAGCGGGAGTTGGAGAGACCCAGTACTTC.